The 20 T cell receptor beta chains below come from one sample, sequenced in a study of blood T cells in healthy people across ages. For the second PCR, which ran for roughly 7 to 11 cycles, a sample-barcoded 5' primer and a J-beta primer mix were used. Using its own MiXCR run on the 5' RACE reads, TCRdb lists one record per CDR3 protein. The table has more than 800,000 distinct CDR3 sequences, less than 50% seen once; the top ten hold under 20%. Sequencing was carried out using blood. Receptors originate from a woman aged 55-70 years in good health.

V gene TRBV29-1 combines with J gene TRBJ2-7; tentatively, D is TRBD2 (5 bases). CDR1 is SQVTM and CDR2 is ANQGSEA in the germline V gene. V lost 2 bases to trimming and J lost 0 bases, with 11 bases between them. This CDR3 is 14 amino acids long. CDR3 amino acids: CSVEYAGSSYEQYF. The CDR3 DNA sequence: TGCAGCGTTGAATATGCGGGTAGCTCCTACGAGCAGTACTTC.

The chain has TRBV3-1 and TRBJ1-6; no firm D call. V lost 0 bases and J lost 10, with 7 bases in between. Germline CDR1 LGHDT, CDR2 YNNKEL (reference sequence). The length of the CDR3 is 13 residues. In nucleotides, the CDR3 is TGTGCCAGCAGCCAAGATGCGGAATCACCCCTCCACTTT. As protein: CASSQDAESPLHF.

This clonotype was seen more than once but under ten times. The chain recombines TRBV10-3 with TRBJ2-5, with D tentatively TRBD1 (5 bases). The CDR3 covers 15 residues. The ends were cut back, 3 bases at V and 1 base at J, with 12 bases in the middle. Germline loops: CDR1 ENHRY, CDR2 SYGVKD. CDR3 residues: CAISDPPRGQETQYF. The CDR3 coding sequence is TGTGCCATCAGTGACCCCCCTAGGGGCCAAGAGACCCAGTACTTC.

The chain recombines TRBV2 with TRBJ2-1; TRBD2 matches 9 bases. Germline trimming cut 1 base from V and 12 bases from J; bases unmatched to any gene: 10. This CDR3 region has 15 residues. The germline V gene has CDR1 SNHLY and CDR2 FYNNEI. The CDR3 DNA reads as TGTGCCAGCAGTGAAGAGGGGCTAGCGGGATACGGGCAGTTCTTC. As protein: CASSEEGLAGYGQFF.

The chain uses TRBV3-1 and TRBJ2-5, with 9 positions matching TRBD2. Near its end, the DNA agrees better with TRBJ2-7, so the J call may be wrong. This CDR3 has 15 residues. CDR1 and CDR2 (germline): LGHDT, YNNKEL (reference sequence). The CDR3 reads CASSQASSGKYEQYF. For the CDR3, the DNA is TGTGCCAGCAGCCAAGCTTCTAGCGGGAAGTACGAGCAGTACTTC.

This chain uses TRBV5-4 with TRBJ2-5; D not certain. Trimming stripped 0 bases from V and 4 bases from J, with 10 bases between. The CDR3 spans 14 residues. Per germline, CDR1 SGHNT and CDR2 YYREEE (reference sequence). The CDR3 reads CASSLVGISETQYF. The CDR3 coding sequence is TGTGCCAGCAGCTTGGTGGGCATCTCAGAGACCCAGTACTTC.

In this sample, this clonotype turned up many times. The chain joins TRBV7-8 to TRBJ1-2; TRBD1 is a possible D gene (5 bases). The germline V gene has CDR1 SGHVS and CDR2 FQNEAQ. V gave up 5 bases and J gave up 3 bases, with 19 bases separating them. This CDR3 region has 16 residues. The CDR3 DNA reads as TGTGCCAGCAGCGTGCGCGGGACCGCCATAGACTATGGCTACACCTTC. Its protein product is CASSVRGTAIDYGYTF.

The chain has TRBV9 and TRBJ2-1, with D possibly matching TRBD1 (6 bases). Germline CDR1 SGDLS, CDR2 YYNGEE. The CDR3 totals 15 residues. V shed 0 bases and J shed 3 bases, with 10 bases lying between them. CDR3: CASSVGWGLYNEQFF. The CDR3 coding sequence is TGTGCCAGCAGCGTAGGGTGGGGGCTCTACAATGAGCAGTTCTTC.

This sequence joins TRBV20-1 and TRBJ2-7; TRBD1 matches 8 bases. Germline CDR1 reads DFQATT; CDR2 reads SNEGSKA (reference sequence). With V trimmed by 2 bases and J by 3 bases, 6 bases remained unmatched. The CDR3 consists of 14 residues. Here the CDR3 DNA reads TGCAGTGCTAGATCAAACGACAGGGGCTACGAGCAGTACTTC. It yields the protein CSARSNDRGYEQYF.

The chain is built from TRBV12-3 or TRBV12-4 and TRBJ1-2; 7 bases are a match to TRBD1. The CDR3 extends over 15 amino acids. The V gene end was trimmed by 6 bases and the J gene end by 2 bases; junction bases not matched to a gene: 9. CDR3 DNA sequence: TGTGCCAGCAGGAGACAGGGAAGGGTCAACTATGGCTACACCTTC. Translated, it gives CASRRQGRVNYGYTF.

The chain is built from TRBV5-1 and TRBJ2-7; no clear D gene. The CDR3 contains 14 residues. V lost 4 bases to trimming and J lost 12 bases, with 23 bases between them. Germline V gives CDR1 SGHRS, CDR2 YFSETQ. The CDR3: CASSPGSSSTSMYF. For the CDR3, the DNA is TGCGCCAGCAGCCCGGGTTCGTCTTCTACGAGCATGTACTTC.

This clonotype was observed a handful of times. The V gene is TRBV29-1, the J gene TRBJ2-1; 7 bases agree with TRBD2. Germline CDR1 is SQVTM and CDR2 is ANQGSEA. The CDR3 has 14 residues. J gave up 0 bases and V 5 bases, and 4 bases lay outside the gene matches. DNA of the CDR3: TGCAGCGTTCTCAGGGAGGGCTCCTACAATGAGCAGTTCTTC. Encoded protein: CSVLREGSYNEQFF.

V is TRBV11-2 and J is TRBJ2-5; 13 bases line up with TRBD2. V shed 0 bases, J shed 2 bases, and the junction held 6 bases outside the gene matches. Germline V gene lookup returns CDR1 SGHAT and CDR2 FQNNGV. The CDR3 covers 18 residues. CDR3 in DNA: TGTGCCAGCAGCTTAGAAGTCCCACTAGCGGGAGGGCAAGAGACCCAGTACTTC. Amino acid sequence: CASSLEVPLAGGQETQYF. Drawing the rest from reference TRBV11-2 and TRBJ2-5, the complete variable domain is EAGVAQSPRYKIIEKRQSVAFWCNPISGHATLYWYQQILGQGPKLLIQFQNNGVVDDSQLPKDRFSAERLKGVDSTLKIQPAKLEDSAVYLCASSLEVPLAGGQETQYFGPGTRLLVL.

V is TRBV4-3 and J is TRBJ2-7; 9 bases match TRBD1. Germline CDR1 LGHNA, CDR2 YSLEER. Germline trimming cut 5 bases from V and 0 bases from J; bases unmatched to any gene: 5. This CDR3 spans 15 amino acids. The CDR3 sequence is CASSAGTGYSYEQYF. In DNA, the CDR3 is TGCGCCAGCAGCGCCGGGACAGGGTACTCCTACGAGCAGTACTTC.

The V call is TRBV15, the J call TRBJ2-1, with 10 nucleotides matching TRBD2. Trimming removed 3 bases from V and 3 bases from J; junction bases left unmatched: 2. The CDR3 runs 15 residues. The germline CDR1 and CDR2 sequences are LNHNV and YYDKDF (reference sequence). The CDR3 protein is CATSSRLAGYNEQFF. CDR3 DNA sequence: TGTGCCACCAGCAGTCGACTAGCGGGCTACAATGAGCAGTTCTTC.

The V gene is TRBV29-1, the J gene TRBJ2-1; maybe TRBD2 (5 bases). The tail of the sequence fits TRBJ2-7 better, so the J call may be wrong. CDR1 SQVTM and CDR2 ANQGSEA come from the germline V gene. The CDR3 is 14 amino acids. The CDR3 DNA sequence: TGCAGCGTTGTACGAGGGCCCCCCTACAATGAGCAGTACTTC. This sequence encodes CSVVRGPPYNEQYF.

The chain combines TRBV9 with TRBJ1-3; TRBD1 might be the D (6 bases). Germline V gene data show CDR1 as SGDLS and CDR2 as YYNGEE. The V and J ends lost 0 bases and 2 bases respectively, with 9 bases between them. The CDR3 runs to 15 residues. This chain's CDR3 is CASSVGGGTGNTIYF. The CDR3 coding sequence is TGTGCCAGCAGCGTAGGAGGGGGAACTGGAAACACCATATATTTT.

V gene TRBV5-1 combines with J gene TRBJ2-1; D tentatively reads TRBD1 or TRBD2 (6 bases each). V was trimmed by 1 base and J by 7 bases, leaving 15 bases between them. The germline CDR1 and CDR2 sequences are SGHRS and YFSETQ. The CDR3 is 15 residues long. CDR3 coding DNA: TGCGCCAGCAGCTTGCCTAGGGGGGTCGAGAATGAGCAGTTCTTC. Translation: CASSLPRGVENEQFF.

This clonotype has only a few counts. This rearrangement joins TRBV7-9 to TRBJ1-1, with TRBD1 matching over 8 bases. This CDR3 comprises 14 residues. Germline CDR1 reads SEHNR; CDR2 reads FQNEAQ (reference sequence). The ends lost 2 bases at V and 3 bases at J; junction bases unmatched: 2. CDR3 in amino acids: CASSLTTGDTEAFF. The DNA of the CDR3 is TGTGCCAGCAGCTTAACGACAGGGGACACTGAAGCTTTCTTT.

In this sample, this clonotype turned up a few times. V gene TRBV4-2 combines with J gene TRBJ2-5; D is uncertain. Germline V gives CDR1 LGHNA, CDR2 YNFKEQ. The length of the CDR3 is 15 residues. V lost 0 bases and J 5 bases, leaving 13 bases between the germline ends. The CDR3 sequence: CASSQEAAFQETQYF. DNA for the CDR3: TGTGCCAGCAGCCAAGAGGCGGCTTTCCAGGAGACCCAGTACTTC.